These T cell receptor beta chains were read from a single sample in a study of PD-L1 blockade in urothelial cancer. Method: immunoSEQ multiplex PCR; TCRdb's copy keeps in-frame clones and lacks some. The sample carries 60,000 to 70,000 clones, approximately 75% recorded once. The sequencing used PBMCs, collected around atezolizumab (anti-PD-L1) treatment. Receptor source: a man between 70 and 80 years old with urothelial cancer. CDR3s include the opening cysteine and the closing phenylalanine or tryptophan. A D gene is named only where the DNA matches it firmly. Clone size, where shown, is once, few, many, or a class for clones that have expanded.

TRBV7-9	.	.	TRBJ2-1	TGTGCCAGCAGCCATAACAGGGTGGAGCAGTTCTTC	CASSHNRVEQFF
TRBV10-2	once	.	TRBJ2-6	TGCGCCAGCACTAGACAGGATTCTGGGGCCAACGTCCTGACTTTC	CASTRQDSGANVLTF
TRBV28	.	TRBD1	TRBJ2-7	TGTGCCAGCAGTTCTCCATTCACCCGGGACAGGGTTACCTACGAGCAGTACTTC	CASSSPFTRDRVTYEQYF
TRBV7-2	.	.	TRBJ1-2	TGTGCCAGCAGCCAGGGAAACGTCTTCGCTAAAGGCTACACCTTC	CASSQGNVFAKGYTF
TRBV27	.	.	TRBJ1-1	TGTGCCAGCAGTTTATCGCAGGGTTTGGACACTGAAGCTTTCTTT	CASSLSQGLDTEAFF
TRBV6-5	.	TRBD1	TRBJ1-2	TGTGCCAGCAGTCCCGGGACAGGGTCTAACTATGGCTACACCTTC	CASSPGTGSNYGYTF
TRBV10-3	.	TRBD2	TRBJ2-1	TGTGCCATCAGTGGGGTGGGGGGGAATGAGCAGTTCTTC	CAISGVGGNEQFF
TRBV7-9	.	.	TRBJ1-2	TGTGCCAGCAGCGCTTCGGGGTCTGCCTATGGCTACACCTTC	CASSASGSAYGYTF
TRBV5-1	.	TRBD2	TRBJ2-2	TGCGCCAGCAGCTTGGAACTAGCGGGACAAGGCTCGGGGGAGCTGTTTTTT	CASSLELAGQGSGELFF
TRBV7-9	.	.	TRBJ2-3	TGTGCCAGCAGCTTAGGGGGCCCCACAGATACGCAGTATTTT	CASSLGGPTDTQYF
TRBV4-1	few	.	TRBJ2-5	TGCGCCAGCAGCCAATCGGCTGGGGCGGGACGTCACCAAGAGACCCAGTACTTC	CASSQSAGAGRHQETQYF
TRBV5-1	.	TRBD1	TRBJ1-1	TGCGCCAGCAGCTTGACCGGGACAGACACTGAAGCTTTCTTT	CASSLTGTDTEAFF
TRBV19	few	.	TRBJ1-1	TGTGCCAGTAGTGAGAGACAGACGAACACTGAAGCTTTCTTT	CASSERQTNTEAFF
TRBV5-4	.	TRBD1	TRBJ2-1	TGTGCCAGCAGCACCCGGGACAGGGGGCGCAATGAGCAGTTCTTC	CASSTRDRGRNEQFF
TRBV27	.	TRBD2	TRBJ2-2	TGTGCCAGCAAGCGGGAGGGGAGCACCGGGGAGCTGTTTTTT	CASKREGSTGELFF
TRBV6-1	once	.	TRBJ1-1	TGTGCCAGCAGCACCACCGACGCCGGGGATGAAGCTTTCTTT	CASSTTDAGDEAFF
TRBV7-9	.	TRBD2	TRBJ2-1	TGTGCCAGCAGCTTAGTCGGTAGCGGGTATGAGCAGTTCTTC	CASSLVGSGYEQFF
TRBV19	.	TRBD1	TRBJ1-4	TGTGCCAGTAGCACGAGACCGGGACAGGGATATGAAAAGCTGTTTTTT	CASSTRPGQGYEKLFF
TRBV14	once	.	TRBJ2-1	TGTGCCAGCAGCCAAGATTTGAGGAGCGATCCGTTCTTC	CASSQDLRSDPFF
TRBV5-5	.	.	TRBJ1-3	TGTGCCAGCAGCTTGGCCCAGTTCTCTGGAAACACCATATATTTT	CASSLAQFSGNTIYF